The T cell receptor beta chain under discussion was sequenced for a study of regulatory T cells in long-lasting Graves disease. The CDR3 sequence is 11 residues long. V lost 6 bases and J lost 3, with 6 bases in between. Germline CDR1 is MNHNS and CDR2 is SASEGT. This clonotype was counted many times. The antigen is unknown. Sample time point: persistent/refractory GD, antithyroid drugs over 5 years with positive TRAb. From PBMCs, RNA was extracted and then used to make the TCR library. Researchers made TCR beta libraries by using iRepertoire HTBI primers and running Arm-PCR on CDR3 regions. TCRdb itself ran the multiplex PCR reads through MiXCR, one entry per CDR3 protein. The sample holds a few hundred thousand distinct CDR3 sequences, approximately 23% seen once. Findings and caveats of the study: The study examined only peripheral blood, not thyroid tissue. Owing to a sample size that was small, accuracy may have been reduced. Favoring TRBV28, TRBJ1-2 and TRBJ2-5 was a feature seen in persistent disease.

The clonotype was recovered from a female donor with Graves disease. The sequences come from peripheral blood mononuclear cells (PBMCs), collected when the disease was refractory, from a patient treated with antithyroid drugs. This chain joins TRBV6-1 and TRBJ2-7; D remains ambiguous. The chain's CDR3 is CASRTIYEQYF. The CDR3 DNA follows: TGTGCCAGCAGAACGATCTACGAGCAGTACTTC.